This TCR beta chain was obtained from a study of CD8+ T cells in alopecia areata. Treatment here: oral pan-JAK inhibitor, 5-10 mg twice daily. Researchers picked out CD4+ and CD8+ T cells from PBMCs by sorting. Germline values: CDR1 PRHDT, CDR2 FYEKMQ (reference sequence). V lost 0 bases and J lost 12, with 18 bases in between. This CDR3 comprises 14 residues. Sequencing relied on a cDNA template that was reverse transcribed from extracted RNA. TCRdb keeps only in-frame clones here, not all; method: immunoSEQ multiplex PCR. Here the sample spans 95,000 to 100,000 clones, 55% to 70% being singletons. The sequencing used CD8+ T cells sorted from blood, collected at approximately week 60, from a patient treated with tofacitinib. The TCR sequence derives from a human donor with alopecia areata. The chain has TRBV13 and TRBJ2-7; D gene ambiguous. The CDR3 nucleotides are TGTGCCAGCAGCTTAGGCCGGACGCCGCCTCACGGGTACTTC. This encodes CASSLGRTPPHGYF.